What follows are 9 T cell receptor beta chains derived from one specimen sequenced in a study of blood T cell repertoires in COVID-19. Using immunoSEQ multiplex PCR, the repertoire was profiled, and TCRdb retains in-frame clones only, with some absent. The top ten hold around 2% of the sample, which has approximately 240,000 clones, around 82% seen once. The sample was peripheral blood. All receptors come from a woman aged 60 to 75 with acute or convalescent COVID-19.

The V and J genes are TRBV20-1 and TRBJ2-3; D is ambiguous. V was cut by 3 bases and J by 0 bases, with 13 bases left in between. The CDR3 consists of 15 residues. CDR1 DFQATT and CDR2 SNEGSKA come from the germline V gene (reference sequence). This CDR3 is CSASRYSESTDTQYF. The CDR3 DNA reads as TGCAGTGCTAGTCGATACTCCGAAAGCACAGATACGCAGTATTTT.

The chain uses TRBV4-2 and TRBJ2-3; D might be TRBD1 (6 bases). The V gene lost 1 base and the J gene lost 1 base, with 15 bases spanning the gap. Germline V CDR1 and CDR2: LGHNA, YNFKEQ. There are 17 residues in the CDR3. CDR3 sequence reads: CASSQVFSRGRTDTQYF. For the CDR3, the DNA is TGTGCCAGCAGCCAAGTCTTCAGCAGGGGCCGCACAGATACGCAGTATTTT.

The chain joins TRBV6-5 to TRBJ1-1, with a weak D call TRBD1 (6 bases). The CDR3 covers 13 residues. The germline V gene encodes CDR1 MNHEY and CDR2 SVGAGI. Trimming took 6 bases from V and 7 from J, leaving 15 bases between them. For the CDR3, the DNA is TGTGCCAGCAGGTCGGGGGGCCAAGGTGAAGCTTTCTTT. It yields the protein CASRSGGQGEAFF.

CDR3 loop: CASSPRLERADTQYF. The CDR3 DNA is TGTGCCAGCAGTCCCAGACTAGAAAGGGCAGATACGCAGTATTTT. The chain couples TRBV6-2 or TRBV6-3 to TRBJ2-3, with D maybe TRBD2 (6 bases). Trimming took off 5 bases at V and 4 bases at J, with 16 bases between the two ends. The germline gives CDR1 MNHEY, CDR2 SVGEGT. This CDR3 spans 15 amino acids.

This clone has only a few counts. The CDR3 region has the DNA TGTGCCAGTAGTATAGCCCCACAGACAGGGCTGTACACTGAAGCTTTCTTT. Its protein is CASSIAPQTGLYTEAFF. This rearrangement joins TRBV19 to TRBJ1-1, with 7 bases matching TRBD1. The junction had 11 bases not matched to a gene; V was cut back by 1 base and J by 3 bases. CDR1 is LNHDA, CDR2 SQIVND, per germline (reference sequence). This CDR3 is 17 amino acids long.

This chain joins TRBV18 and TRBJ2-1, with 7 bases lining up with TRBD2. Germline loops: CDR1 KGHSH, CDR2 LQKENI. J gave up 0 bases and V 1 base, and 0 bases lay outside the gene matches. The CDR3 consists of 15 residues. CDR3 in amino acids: CASSPRGGSYNEQFF. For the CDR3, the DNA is TGTGCCAGCTCACCACGGGGGGGCTCCTACAATGAGCAGTTCTTC.

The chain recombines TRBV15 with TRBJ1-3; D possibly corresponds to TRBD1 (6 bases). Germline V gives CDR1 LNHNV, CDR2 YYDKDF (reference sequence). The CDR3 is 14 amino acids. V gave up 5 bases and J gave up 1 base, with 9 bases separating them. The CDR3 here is CATSGGASGNTIYF. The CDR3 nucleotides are TGTGCCACCAGCGGGGGGGCGTCTGGAAACACCATATATTTT.

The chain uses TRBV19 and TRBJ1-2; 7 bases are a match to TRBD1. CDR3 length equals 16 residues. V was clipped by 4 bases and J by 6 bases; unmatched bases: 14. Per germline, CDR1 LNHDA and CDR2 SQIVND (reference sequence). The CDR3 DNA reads TGTGCCAGTAGTACGCCAACAGGGGCTAGGTTGGATGGCTACACCTTC. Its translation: CASSTPTGARLDGYTF.

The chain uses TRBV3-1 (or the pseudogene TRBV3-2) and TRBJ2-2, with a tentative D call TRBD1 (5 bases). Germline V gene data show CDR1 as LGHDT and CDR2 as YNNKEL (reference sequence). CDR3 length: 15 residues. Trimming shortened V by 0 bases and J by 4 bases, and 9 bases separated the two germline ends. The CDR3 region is CASSQERGITGELFF. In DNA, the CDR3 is TGTGCCAGCAGCCAAGAAAGGGGAATCACCGGGGAGCTGTTTTTT.